The rows below give T cell receptor beta chains drawn from one sample of a study of regulatory T cells. Sequenced by immunoSEQ multiplex PCR; TCRdb stores in-frame clones only, minus some. The sample gives some 31,000 clones, over 90% of which show up once; around 0.98% is in the top ten. Sequencing was carried out using conventional CD4+ T cells sorted from blood. All receptors come from a child aged 2 to 10 with CD3G deficiency. Each CDR3 is given with its conserved first and last residue. Each record gives: D gene, V gene, clone size, J gene, CDR3 protein, CDR3 DNA. A D gene is named only where the DNA matches it firmly. The size entry is marked missing in some rows and otherwise reads once, few, many or a size class.

.,TRBV28,.,TRBJ2-7,CASSLSASSYEQYF,TGTGCCAGCAGTTTATCCGCCTCATCCTACGAGCAGTACTTC
.,TRBV28,few,TRBJ2-2,CASSLITGELFF,TGTGCCAGCAGTTTGATCACCGGGGAGCTGTTTTTT
TRBD1,TRBV23-1,.,TRBJ2-3,CASSPGDSCTDTQYF,TGCGCCAGCAGTCCCGGGGACAGTTGCACAGATACGCAGTATTTT
.,TRBV6-1,.,TRBJ1-5,CASSEEPGQPQHF,TGTGCCAGCAGTGAAGAGCCGGGTCAGCCCCAGCATTTT
.,TRBV28,.,TRBJ2-4,CASRPAGLAKNIQYF,TGTGCCAGCAGACCAGCGGGTTTAGCCAAAAACATTCAGTACTTC
TRBD1,TRBV19,once,TRBJ1-2,CASSPWGTGRNYGYTF,TGTGCCAGTAGTCCGTGGGGGACAGGGAGGAACTATGGCTACACCTTC
TRBD1,TRBV11-2,.,TRBJ2-1,CASSSTGTGVLNEQFF,TGTGCCAGCAGCTCTACCGGGACAGGGGTTTTAAATGAGCAGTTCTTC
.,TRBV6-1,.,TRBJ1-2,CASSLEGGGDGYTF,TGTGCCAGCAGCCTTGAGGGCGGCGGGGATGGCTACACCTTC
.,TRBV7-9,.,TRBJ1-2,CASSLGGGGYTF,TGTGCCAGCAGCTTAGGGGGCGGTGGCTACACCTTC
.,TRBV7-8,.,TRBJ2-3,CASSLDRSDTQYF,TGTGCCAGCAGCTTAGATCGTTCTGATACGCAGTATTTT
.,TRBV18,.,TRBJ2-3,CASSKPSTDTQYF,TGTGCCAGCTCCAAGCCTTCCACAGATACGCAGTATTTT
.,TRBV6-1,.,TRBJ1-4,CASSTGWTNEKLFF,TGTGCCAGCAGTACCGGATGGACTAATGAAAAACTGTTTTTT
TRBD1,TRBV11-2,.,TRBJ2-7,CASSRGGHYEQYF,TGTGCCAGCAGCCGAGGGGGCCACTACGAGCAGTACTTC
TRBD2,TRBV7-8,once,TRBJ2-1,CASSLMGLAGEQFF,TGTGCCAGCAGCTTAATGGGACTAGCGGGTGAGCAGTTCTTC
.,TRBV5-1,few,TRBJ1-5,CASREGPNQPQHF,TGCGCCAGCAGAGAAGGCCCTAATCAGCCCCAGCATTTT
.,TRBV13,.,TRBJ2-3,CASSPMRGTDTQYF,TGTGCCAGCAGCCCCATGAGAGGCACAGATACGCAGTATTTT
TRBD1,TRBV28,.,TRBJ1-4,CATRFRGQGKLFF,TGTGCCACCCGCTTCCGGGGACAGGGAAAACTGTTTTTT
TRBD2,TRBV28,.,TRBJ2-7,CASSSATSGSRYEQYF,TGTGCCAGCAGTTCAGCTACTAGCGGGAGTAGGTACGAGCAGTACTTC
TRBD2,TRBV6-8,.,TRBJ2-5,CASMFSWWEGKGQETQYF,TGTGCCAGCATGTTTTCGTGGTGGGAGGGCAAGGGCCAAGAGACCCAGTACTTC
.,TRBV28,.,TRBJ2-1,CASSLPRPNEQFF,TGTGCCAGCAGTTTGCCTAGGCCCAATGAGCAGTTCTTC
.,TRBV19,once,TRBJ2-5,CASSLPMKGETQYF,TGTGCCAGTAGTCTGCCTATGAAGGGAGAGACCCAGTACTTC
TRBD1,TRBV5-1,.,TRBJ2-3,CASSLERTGRKDTQYF,TGCGCCAGCAGCTTGGAGCGGACAGGGCGTAAAGATACGCAGTATTTT
TRBD1,TRBV28,.,TRBJ1-5,CASSLPGGSQPQHF,TGTGCCAGCAGTTTACCAGGGGGCAGTCAGCCCCAGCATTTT
TRBD2,TRBV28,.,TRBJ2-7,CASKGAGGTTYEQYF,TGTGCCAGCAAGGGAGCGGGAGGCACGACGTACGAGCAGTACTTC
.,TRBV6-6,.,TRBJ1-4,CASSYGRNEKLFF,TGTGCCAGCAGTTACGGCAGAAATGAAAAACTGTTTTTT
.,TRBV11-3,.,TRBJ2-1,CASSPGVYNEQFF,TGTGCCAGCAGCCCGGGCGTCTACAATGAGCAGTTCTTC
.,TRBV6-1,.,TRBJ1-2,CASSPGHRVAYGYTF,TGTGCCAGCAGCCCAGGTCACAGGGTGGCCTATGGCTACACCTTC
.,TRBV28,.,TRBJ2-5,CASSLSSAGAQETQYF,TGTGCCAGCAGTTTATCAAGCGCAGGGGCCCAAGAGACCCAGTACTTC
.,TRBV19,medium-sized,TRBJ2-7,CASSSTINSYEQYF,TGTGCCAGTTCCAGCACGATCAACTCCTACGAGCAGTACTTC
TRBD1,TRBV28,.,TRBJ1-1,CASSTGTALNTEAFF,TGTGCCAGCAGTACCGGGACAGCTTTGAACACTGAAGCTTTCTTT
TRBD1,TRBV18,.,TRBJ2-1,CASSPTGAEQFF,TGTGCCAGCTCACCAACAGGGGCTGAGCAGTTCTTC
.,TRBV6-1,.,TRBJ2-7,CASSEGIYEQYF,TGTGCCAGCAGTGAAGGAATTTACGAGCAGTACTTC
.,TRBV10-3,.,TRBJ2-2,CAIGPRPGELFF,TGTGCCATCGGGCCCAGACCCGGGGAGCTGTTTTTT
TRBD1,TRBV6-6,once,TRBJ1-1,CATGTAMNTEAFF,TGTGCCACCGGGACAGCTATGAACACTGAAGCTTTCTTT
TRBD1,TRBV5-1,.,TRBJ1-2,CASSASTGSYGYTF,TGCGCCAGCAGCGCCTCGACAGGGTCCTATGGCTACACCTTC
.,TRBV19,.,TRBJ1-5,CASSILGSHQPQHF,TGTGCCAGTAGTATTCTTGGTAGCCATCAGCCCCAGCATTTT
.,TRBV28,.,TRBJ2-1,CASSRAYEQFF,TGTGCCAGCAGTCGCGCCTATGAGCAGTTCTTC
TRBD1,TRBV6-1,.,TRBJ1-2,CASSEKTGGRYGYTF,TGTGCCAGCAGTGAAAAGACAGGGGGGAGGTATGGCTACACCTTC
.,TRBV18,.,TRBJ2-5,CASSPRGGEETQYF,TGTGCCAGCTCACCACGCGGCGGGGAAGAGACCCAGTACTTC
.,TRBV10-3,.,TRBJ2-4,CAISQEPKNIQYF,TGTGCCATCAGTCAAGAACCCAAAAACATTCAGTACTTC
.,TRBV19,.,TRBJ2-6,CASGAGANVLTF,TGTGCCTCCGGGGCTGGGGCCAACGTCCTGACTTTC
.,TRBV28,.,TRBJ2-1,CASSSAGHYNEQFF,TGTGCCAGCAGTTCTGCGGGCCACTACAATGAGCAGTTCTTC
.,TRBV28,once,TRBJ2-7,CATGRDYEQYF,TGTGCCACCGGCAGGGATTACGAGCAGTACTTC
.,TRBV10-3,.,TRBJ2-5,CAISEGGEQYF,TGTGCCATCAGTGAGGGGGGAGAGCAGTACTTC
TRBD1,TRBV28,.,TRBJ2-1,CASSNWGQGLDEQFF,TGTGCCAGCAGTAATTGGGGACAGGGACTCGATGAGCAGTTCTTC
.,TRBV6-1,.,TRBJ2-7,CASSNWGVEQYF,TGTGCCAGCAGTAACTGGGGCGTGGAGCAGTACTTC
.,TRBV6-1,.,TRBJ2-1,CASSDRNRNNEQFF,TGTGCCAGCAGTGATAGGAACAGAAACAATGAGCAGTTCTTC
.,TRBV28,.,TRBJ2-1,CASSSPEGGHYNEQFF,TGTGCCAGCAGTTCCCCGGAGGGGGGACACTACAATGAGCAGTTCTTC
TRBD2,TRBV30,.,TRBJ2-1,CAWSVDPKPPREGDEQFF,TGTGCCTGGAGTGTTGACCCAAAACCCCCTCGGGAGGGCGATGAGCAGTTCTTC
.,TRBV6-1,few,TRBJ1-2,CASSTWGHFDYGYTF,TGTGCCAGCAGTACCTGGGGGCACTTTGACTATGGCTACACCTTC
TRBD1,TRBV18,.,TRBJ2-7,CASSRGQSYEQYF,TGTGCCAGCTCTCGGGGACAGTCCTACGAGCAGTACTTC
.,TRBV4-1,.,TRBJ1-3,CASSQDQGNTIYF,TGCGCCAGCAGCCAAGACCAGGGAAACACCATATATTTT
.,TRBV10-3,.,TRBJ2-7,CAISATRHYEQYF,TGTGCCATCAGTGCCACGCGTCACTACGAGCAGTACTTC
.,TRBV5-1,.,TRBJ2-7,CAGSLDPGVREQYF,TGCGCCGGCAGCTTGGATCCAGGGGTGCGAGAGCAGTACTTC